This record concerns one T cell receptor beta chain sequence. The data were obtained in a study of blood T cell repertoires in COVID-19. Sequenced by immunoSEQ multiplex PCR; TCRdb stores in-frame clones only, minus some. The sample contains 150,000 to 200,000 clones, roughly 85% of which appear only once. This CDR3 has 14 amino acids. Germline CDR1 and CDR2: SNHLY and FYNNEI. The V and J ends lost 6 bases and 7 bases, in that order; junction bases with no gene match: 6. This chain uses TRBV2 with TRBJ1-4; TRBD1 matches at 9 bases. This sequence was found in a man aged 50-60 years with active or convalescent COVID-19. The sample comprised peripheral blood. CDR3 in amino acids: CASSTQGAIEKLFF. In DNA form, the CDR3 reads TGTGCCAGCAGCACACAGGGGGCGATTGAAAAACTGTTTTTT. The variable domain in full, completed from reference TRBV2 and TRBJ1-4, reads EPEVTQTPSHQVTQMGQEVILRCVPISNHLYFYWYRQILGQKVEFLVSFYNNEISEKSEIFDDQFSVERPDGSNFTLKIRSTKLEDSAMYFCASSTQGAIEKLFFGSGTQLSVL.